The 3 T cell receptor beta chains below come from one sample, sequenced in a study of shared clonotypes between healthy human individuals. The naive CD8 subset, CD45RO-negative cells positively selected for CCR7, excluded terminally differentiated effector memory CD45RA+ cells. Sequenced by immunoSEQ multiplex PCR; TCRdb stores in-frame clones only, minus some. This table holds about 680,000 clones, around 90% found once. Sample: naive CD8+ T cells sorted from blood. These receptors originate from a man younger than 40 in good health.

A note on this clone: Other DNA sequences in the sample encode the same CDR3. The V gene is TRBV19, the J gene TRBJ2-7, with TRBD1 identical over 9 bases. V lost 4 bases, J lost 1 base, and 2 bases stayed unmatched. This CDR3 is 14 amino acids long. The germline CDR1 and CDR2 sequences are LNHDA and SQIVND (reference sequence). The CDR3, as DNA: TGTGCCAGTAGTACGGGACAGGGTTCCTACGAGCAGTACTTC. As protein: CASSTGQGSYEQYF.

The V call is TRBV9, the J call TRBJ2-7, with 7 nucleotides matching TRBD1. The CDR3 consists of 14 residues. V lost 0 bases to trimming and J lost 2 bases; unmatched junction nucleotides: 2. The germline V gene encodes CDR1 SGDLS and CDR2 YYNGEE. This CDR3 is CASSVGDRTYEQYF. In nucleotides, the CDR3 is TGTGCCAGCAGCGTAGGGGACAGAACCTACGAGCAGTACTTC.

V and J are TRBV7-2 and TRBJ2-1, with D perhaps TRBD1 (5 bases). The V and J ends lost 2 bases and 3 bases respectively, with 11 bases between them. This CDR3 is 15 amino acids long. Germline values: CDR1 SGHTA, CDR2 FQGNSA. The CDR3 spells CASSLPDKSYNEQFF. CDR3 DNA: TGTGCCAGCAGCTTACCGGACAAAAGCTACAATGAGCAGTTCTTC.